This T cell receptor (beta chain) was profiled in a study of T cells in Graves' hyperthyroidism and ophthalmopathy. Study conclusions and caveats: The model anticipated ophthalmopathy a median about six months pre-onset.

At least ten counts were recorded for this clonotype. Antigen specificity is unknown. Germline V CDR1 and CDR2: SGHTA, FQGTGA. The trim removed 3 bases at V and 2 bases at J, leaving 2 bases unmatched. The CDR3 loop spans 16 amino acids. There were TCR beta CDR3 regions amplified from RNA transcripts. A first-round RT-PCR of the TCR CDR3 used the HTBI primer set. One entry per CDR3 protein results from TCRdb running MiXCR on the multiplex PCR reads. Here the sample spans over 450,000 distinct CDR3 sequences, roughly 14% being singletons. This chain links TRBV7-3 with TRBJ2-3; 13 positions match TRBD2. The clonotype originates from a woman aged 18-30 years with Graves' hyperthyroidism. The sample taken for sequencing was blood. CDR3: CASSLGLAGFTDTQYF. The CDR3 DNA is TGTGCCAGCAGCTTGGGACTAGCGGGGTTCACAGATACGCAGTATTTT.